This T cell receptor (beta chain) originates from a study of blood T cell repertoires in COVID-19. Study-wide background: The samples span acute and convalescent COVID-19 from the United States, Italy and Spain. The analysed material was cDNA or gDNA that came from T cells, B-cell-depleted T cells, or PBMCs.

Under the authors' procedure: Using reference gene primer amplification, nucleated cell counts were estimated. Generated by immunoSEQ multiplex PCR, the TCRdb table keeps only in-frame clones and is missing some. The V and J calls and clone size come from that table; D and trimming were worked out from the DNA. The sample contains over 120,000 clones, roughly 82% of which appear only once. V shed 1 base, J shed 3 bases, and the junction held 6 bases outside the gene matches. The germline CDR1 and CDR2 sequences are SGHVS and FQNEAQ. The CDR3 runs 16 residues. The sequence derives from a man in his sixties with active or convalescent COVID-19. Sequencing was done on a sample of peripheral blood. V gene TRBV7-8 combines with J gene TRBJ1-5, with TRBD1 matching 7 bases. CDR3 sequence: CASSLDRGPNNQPQHF. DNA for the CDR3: TGTGCCAGCAGCTTAGACAGGGGTCCTAACAATCAGCCCCAGCATTTT.